This TCR beta chain was observed in a study of graft-versus-host responses after intestinal transplantation (dated by TCRdb to the early 2020s). Background for the entire study: Multivisceral, liver-intestinal, or isolated intestinal transplants were received by the recipients. All recipients received anti-thymocyte globulin induction followed by maintenance tacrolimus and steroids for around 3 years. After intestinal transplantation, graft-versus-host and host-versus-graft alloreactive T cell clones were followed in the graft, circulation and bone marrow using bulk TCR-beta CDR3 sequencing. Alloreactive clones were identified by sequencing pre-transplant mixed lymphocyte reaction products and comparing them with unstimulated pre-transplant donor and recipient T cells. The cohort enrolled about two dozen intestinal transplant recipients including one retransplant, and a few patients lacking pretransplant specimens were excluded. Donor T cell macrochimerism was defined as a peak of at least 4% donor T cells among recipient peripheral blood mononuclear cells. Rather than going through the commercial service, samples from a few later patients were sequenced in-house on an Illumina MiSeq and processed with MiXCR. Paper-wide results and their limitations: GvH clones turned up in recipient bone marrow, with some appearing earlier in ileal mucosa or blood, a pattern consistent with an intestinal mucosal origin. The relatively low number and heterogeneity of intestinal transplant patients limited the conclusions. Early after transplant, peak levels of circulating GvH clones were found to be associated with declines in HvG clones. In patients with donor T cell macrochimerism, the allografts had high GvH to HvG T cell clonal ratios.

The library was made by the immunoSEQ multiplex PCR assay. For most patients, genomic DNA was isolated with the Qiagen DNeasy Blood and Tissue Kit and shipped frozen to Adaptive Biotechnologies for TCR sequencing. High-throughput TCR-beta CDR3 sequencing of genomic DNA from most patients was performed by Adaptive Biotechnologies. As for the authors' bioinformatics: Adaptive's ImmunoSEQ software was the source of the TCR sequencing data for 15 to 20 patients, while three other patients were processed with MiXCR and VDJtools. CD4 versus CD8 sorting errors were corrected by removing sequences found in both subsets at a frequency ratio below 5:1. CDR3 nucleotide sequences shared by donor and recipient were removed because the origin of these sequences could not be assigned. Alloreactive clones required at least 2-fold expansion over unstimulated cells and minimum CFSE-low frequency of 0.002% (template counts) or 0.001% (read counts). Mappable clones were those detected in sequenced pre-transplant spleen, lymph node, or MLR CFSE-low populations of the donor or recipient. The cumulative frequency of alloreactive clones was calculated as a percentage of all sequences, weighted by copy number. The clones in this table, taken by TCRdb from immuneACCESS, are in-frame only. Not every clone is retained; where verified, under half of the shortfall comes from an unresolved V gene, and the cause of the rest is unknown. D and trimming were read from the DNA, whereas the V and J calls and clone size are those reported in that table. This sample holds around 40,000 clones; around 94% were observed only once. Over 0.2% of the sample belongs to the ten largest clones.

In the germline V gene, CDR1 corresponds to MGHRA and CDR2 to YSYEKL. V is pruned by 2 bases and J by 3 bases, leaving 8 bases of the junction without a gene match. The CDR3 numbers 16 residues from cysteine through phenylalanine. This entry keeps only the CDR3 DNA: 48 bases, framed from base 1. About this clone itself: No antigen is known for it. Nothing much larger sits one base from this clone, and base qualities are not available.

Reading the label with the study, this specimen's time point is: cells obtained before transplantation from donor or recipient. CD3+CD4+ and CD3+CD8+ populations were FACS-sorted from unstimulated pre-transplant donor and recipient cells taken from spleen or lymph nodes. The source of this sequence is a human donor who was the organ donor for an intestinal transplant. The V and J segments used are TRBV4-1 and TRBJ2-3, and 7 junctional nucleotides match TRBD1. The specimen comprised unstimulated CD4+ T cells sorted from spleen or lymph node cells, sampled before transplant. The CDR3 sequence is CASSQNTGARTDTQYF. The sequenced DNA: TGCGCCAGCAGCCAAAACACAGGGGCGAGGACAGATACGCAGTATTTT.